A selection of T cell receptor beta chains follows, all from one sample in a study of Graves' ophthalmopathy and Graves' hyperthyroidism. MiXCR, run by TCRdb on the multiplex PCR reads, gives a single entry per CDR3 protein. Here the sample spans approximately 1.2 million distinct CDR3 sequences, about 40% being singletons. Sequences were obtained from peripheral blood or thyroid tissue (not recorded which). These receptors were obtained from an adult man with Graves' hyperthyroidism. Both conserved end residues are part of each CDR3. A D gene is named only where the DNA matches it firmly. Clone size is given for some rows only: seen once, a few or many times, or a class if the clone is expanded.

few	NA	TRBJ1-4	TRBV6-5	CASSKGGHSEKLFF	TGTGCCAGCAGTAAGGGGGGGCACAGTGAAAAACTGTTTTTT
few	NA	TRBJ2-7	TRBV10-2	CASSRNTYEQYF	TGCGCCAGCAGTAGAAACACCTACGAGCAGTACTTC
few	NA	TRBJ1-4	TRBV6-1	CASRLEVEKLFF	TGTGCCAGCAGGCTTGAAGTTGAAAAACTGTTTTTT
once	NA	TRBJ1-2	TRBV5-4	CASRQGRGYTF	TGTGCCAGCAGACAGGGACGGGGCTACACCTTC
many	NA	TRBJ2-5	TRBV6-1	CASLGTPQETQYF	TGTGCCAGCCTCGGGACACCGCAAGAGACCCAGTACTTC
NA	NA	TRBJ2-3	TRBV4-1	CASSQRGGMTTDTQYF	TGCGCCAGCAGCCAAAGGGGGGGGATGACGACAGATACGCAGTATTTT
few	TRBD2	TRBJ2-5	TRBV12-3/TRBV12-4	CASSLRLADIQETQYF	TGTGCCAGCAGTTTACGACTAGCGGACATCCAAGAGACCCAGTACTTC
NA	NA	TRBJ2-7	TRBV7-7	CASSYPTGKDPYEQYF	TGTGCCAGCAGCTACCCAACAGGGAAAGACCCCTACGAGCAGTACTTC
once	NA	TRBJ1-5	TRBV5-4	CASSLFLRRVDQPQHF	TGTGCCAGCAGCTTATTTTTGCGCCGGGTAGATCAGCCCCAGCATTTT
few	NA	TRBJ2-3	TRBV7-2	CASSFGRTPTDTQYF	TGTGCCAGCAGCTTTGGCCGGACGCCCACAGATACGCAGTATTTT
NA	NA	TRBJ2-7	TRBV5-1	CASSPTLAESYEQYF	TGCGCCAGCAGCCCTACCTTAGCGGAGTCCTACGAGCAGTACTTC
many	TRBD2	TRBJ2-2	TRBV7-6	CASSILPGTSDNTGELFF	TGTGCCAGCAGCATATTACCGGGGACTAGCGACAACACCGGGGAGCTGTTTTTT
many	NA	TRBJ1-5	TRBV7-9	CASRDNLQPQHF	TGTGCCAGCCGGGACAACTTACAGCCCCAGCATTTT
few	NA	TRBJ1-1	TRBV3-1	CASSHDVASTEAFF	TGTGCCAGCAGCCACGATGTGGCTAGCACTGAAGCTTTCTTT
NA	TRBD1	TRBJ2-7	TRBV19	CASSMQPRTGLYEQYF	TGTGCCAGTAGTATGCAACCGCGGACAGGGTTGTACGAGCAGTACTTC
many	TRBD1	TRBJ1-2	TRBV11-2	CASSLGGQGRYGYTF	TGTGCCAGCAGCTTAGGCGGACAGGGGAGATATGGCTACACCTTC
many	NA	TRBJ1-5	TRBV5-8	CASSLMGPREPQHF	TGTGCCAGCAGCCTTATGGGGCCTAGGGAGCCCCAGCATTTT
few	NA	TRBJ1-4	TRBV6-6	CASWSSGATNEKLFF	TGTGCCAGCTGGTCATCAGGGGCAACTAATGAAAAACTGTTTTTT
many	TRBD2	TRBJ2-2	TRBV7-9	CASSSSGTSGNTGELFF	TGTGCCAGCAGCTCATCCGGGACTAGCGGAAACACCGGGGAGCTGTTTTTT
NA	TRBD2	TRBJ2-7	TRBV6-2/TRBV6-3	CASSTDGLAGRLRYEQYF	TGTGCCAGCAGCACCGACGGACTAGCGGGACGGCTACGCTACGAGCAGTACTTC
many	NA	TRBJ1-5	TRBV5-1	CASRGGPNQPQHF	TGCGCCAGCAGGGGGGGGCCCAATCAGCCCCAGCATTTT
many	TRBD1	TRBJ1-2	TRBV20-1	CSAREWEGDRGVRGYTF	TGCAGTGCTAGAGAGTGGGAGGGGGACAGGGGTGTGCGAGGCTACACCTTC
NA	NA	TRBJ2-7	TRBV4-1	CASSQDGSYGQYF	TGCGCCAGCAGCCAAGATGGCAGCTACGGGCAGTACTTC
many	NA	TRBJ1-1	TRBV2	CASRPGRAAGLNTEAFF	TGTGCCAGCCGGCCGGGACGAGCCGCGGGGTTGAACACTGAAGCTTTCTTT
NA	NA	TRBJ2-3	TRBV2	CASSKDSVSDTQYF	TGTGCCAGCAGTAAGGACTCTGTCTCCGATACGCAGTATTTT
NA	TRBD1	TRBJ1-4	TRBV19	CASSIAGGIVSTNEKLFF	TGTGCCAGTAGTATTGCAGGGGGAATCGTGTCAACTAATGAAAAACTGTTTTTT
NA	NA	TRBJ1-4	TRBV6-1	CASSRPGMDEKLFF	TGTGCCAGCAGCCGACCTGGAATGGATGAAAAACTGTTTTTT
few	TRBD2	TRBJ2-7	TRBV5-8	CASSLSGSSDEQYF	TGTGCCAGCAGCTTGAGCGGGAGTTCCGACGAGCAGTACTTC
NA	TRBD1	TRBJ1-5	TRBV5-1	CASSWGTGQPQHF	TGCGCCAGCAGCTGGGGGACAGGTCAGCCCCAGCATTTT
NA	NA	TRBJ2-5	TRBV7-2	CASSLSGGQMETQYF	TGTGCCAGCAGCTTATCCGGGGGACAAATGGAGACCCAGTACTTC
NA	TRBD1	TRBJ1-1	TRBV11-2	CASSPLRGHLNTEAFF	TGTGCCAGCAGCCCGCTCAGGGGGCATCTGAACACTGAAGCTTTCTTT
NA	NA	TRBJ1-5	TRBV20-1	CSYMGLDSREPQHF	TGCAGTTATATGGGTTTGGATTCCCGGGAGCCCCAGCATTTT
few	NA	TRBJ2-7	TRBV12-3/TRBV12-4	CASSSGTLAWEQYF	TGTGCCAGCAGTTCCGGGACGTTGGCATGGGAGCAGTACTTC
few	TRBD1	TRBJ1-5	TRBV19	CASSTGDRGIKALNQPQHF	TGTGCCAGTAGTACGGGGGACAGGGGGATAAAGGCCCTCAATCAGCCCCAGCATTTT
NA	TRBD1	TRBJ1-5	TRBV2	CASSLLGTVNQPQHF	TGTGCCAGCAGCCTCCTGGGGACAGTAAATCAGCCCCAGCATTTT
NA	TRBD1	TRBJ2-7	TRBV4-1	CASSQDRGTGEISYEQYF	TGCGCCAGCAGCCAAGATAGAGGGACAGGGGAAATCTCCTACGAGCAGTACTTC
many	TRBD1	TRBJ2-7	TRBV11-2	CASSLGSGTGGYYEQYF	TGTGCCAGCAGCTTAGGGTCCGGGACAGGGGGCTATTACGAGCAGTACTTC
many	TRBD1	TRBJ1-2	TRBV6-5	CASSQDRHYGYTF	TGTGCCAGCAGCCAGGACAGGCACTATGGCTACACCTTC
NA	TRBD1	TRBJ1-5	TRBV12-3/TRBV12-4	CASSPPGTGNQPQHF	TGTGCCAGCAGTCCCCCCGGGACAGGGAATCAGCCCCAGCATTTT
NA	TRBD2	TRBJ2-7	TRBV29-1	CSVEMREGYEQYF	TGCAGCGTTGAAATGCGGGAGGGCTACGAGCAGTACTTC
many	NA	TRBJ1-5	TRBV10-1	CASSEGKNQPQHF	TGCGCCAGCAGTGAAGGGAAAAATCAGCCCCAGCATTTT
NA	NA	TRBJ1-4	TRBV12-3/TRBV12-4	CASSSRAENEKLFF	TGTGCCAGCAGTTCCAGGGCTGAGAATGAAAAACTGTTTTTT
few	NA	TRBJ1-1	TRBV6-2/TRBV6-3	CASSYSRTVIGEAFF	TGTGCCAGCAGTTACTCACGGACAGTAATAGGCGAAGCTTTCTTT
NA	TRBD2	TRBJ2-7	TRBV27	CASSQGSSGRAYEQYF	TGTGCCAGCAGTCAGGGATCTAGCGGGAGGGCCTACGAGCAGTACTTC
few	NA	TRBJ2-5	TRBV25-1	CASRGWNQETQYF	TGTGCCAGCAGAGGCTGGAATCAAGAGACCCAGTACTTC
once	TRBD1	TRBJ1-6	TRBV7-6	CASSSGGQGHSPLHF	TGTGCCAGCAGTTCAGGGGGACAGGGGCATTCACCCCTCCACTTT
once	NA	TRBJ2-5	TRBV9	CASSLVGLASGETQYF	TGTGCCAGCAGCTTGGTAGGGCTAGCGAGTGGAGAGACCCAGTACTTC
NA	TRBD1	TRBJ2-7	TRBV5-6	CASSEGGGKYEQYF	TGTGCCAGCAGCGAAGGGGGCGGAAAATACGAGCAGTACTTC
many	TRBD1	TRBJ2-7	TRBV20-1	CSAFGQGAVEQYF	TGCAGTGCATTCGGACAGGGGGCGGTCGAGCAGTACTTC
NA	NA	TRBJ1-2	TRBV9	CASSRDTLNYGYTF	TGTGCCAGCAGCCGGGACACTCTTAACTATGGCTACACCTTC
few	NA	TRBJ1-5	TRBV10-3	CASSYSAQTNQPQHF	TGTGCCAGCAGTTACTCGGCCCAAACCAATCAGCCCCAGCATTTT
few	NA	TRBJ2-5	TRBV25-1	CVSSEKQGTQYF	TGTGTCAGCAGTGAAAAGCAAGGGACCCAGTACTTC
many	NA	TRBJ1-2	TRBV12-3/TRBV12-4	CASSWGNGLLYGYTF	TGTGCCAGCAGCTGGGGAAACGGATTACTCTATGGCTACACCTTC
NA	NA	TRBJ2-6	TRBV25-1	CASSSPHSGANVLTF	TGTGCCAGCAGTTCCCCACACTCTGGGGCCAACGTCCTGACTTTC
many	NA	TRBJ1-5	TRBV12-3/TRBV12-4	CASSVDQPQHF	TGTGCCAGTTCGGTGGATCAGCCCCAGCATTTT
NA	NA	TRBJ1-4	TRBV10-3	CAISDQAGGRVEKLFF	TGTGCCATCAGTGACCAAGCGGGAGGACGGGTCGAAAAACTGTTTTTT
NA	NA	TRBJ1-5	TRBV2	CATQDGFQETQHF	TGTGCCACTCAGGACGGATTCCAAGAGACCCAGCATTTT
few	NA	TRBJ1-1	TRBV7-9	CASSLFSGALEAFF	TGTGCCAGCAGCTTATTCTCGGGGGCGTTAGAAGCTTTCTTT